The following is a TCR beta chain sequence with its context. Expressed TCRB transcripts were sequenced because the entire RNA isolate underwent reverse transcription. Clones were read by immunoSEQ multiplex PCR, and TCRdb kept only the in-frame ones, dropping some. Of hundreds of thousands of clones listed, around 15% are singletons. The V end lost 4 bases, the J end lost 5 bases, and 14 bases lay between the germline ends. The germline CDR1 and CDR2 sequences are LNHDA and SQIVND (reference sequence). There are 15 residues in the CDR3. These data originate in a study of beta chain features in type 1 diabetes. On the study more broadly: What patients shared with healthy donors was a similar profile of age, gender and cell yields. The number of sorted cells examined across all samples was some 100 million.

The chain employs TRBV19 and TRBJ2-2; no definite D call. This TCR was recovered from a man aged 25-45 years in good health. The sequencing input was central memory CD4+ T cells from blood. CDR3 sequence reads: CASSTSAGQTGELFF. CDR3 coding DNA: TGTGCCAGTAGTACCTCGGCTGGTCAAACCGGGGAGCTGTTTTTT.